This TCR beta chain was recorded in a study of cytomegalovirus exposure and HLA in healthy donors. In regard to this clone: Its antigen is undetermined.

Study-wide results and caveats: Analyses of presence/absence relied on an assumption of roughly uniform sequencing depth across donors.

The CDR3 is made up of 15 amino acids. Looked up from germline, CDR1 is SGHVS and CDR2 is FNYEAQ. Trimming took off 5 bases at V and 8 bases at J, with 18 bases between the two ends. Amplification used 60 Vbeta primers and 13 Jbeta primers. Using immunoSEQ multiplex PCR, the repertoire was profiled, and TCRdb retains in-frame clones only, with some absent. Here the sample spans about 160,000 clones, around 75% being singletons. J is TRBJ2-2 and V is TRBV7-6; perhaps TRBD1 as D (6 bases). The sequence was collected from a woman aged 45-65 years in good health and CMV-seropositive. The source material was PBMCs. In nucleotides, the CDR3 is TGTGCCAGCAGCACACTGACAGGACGGAGGGGGGAGCTGTTTTTT. Translation gives CASSTLTGRRGELFF.